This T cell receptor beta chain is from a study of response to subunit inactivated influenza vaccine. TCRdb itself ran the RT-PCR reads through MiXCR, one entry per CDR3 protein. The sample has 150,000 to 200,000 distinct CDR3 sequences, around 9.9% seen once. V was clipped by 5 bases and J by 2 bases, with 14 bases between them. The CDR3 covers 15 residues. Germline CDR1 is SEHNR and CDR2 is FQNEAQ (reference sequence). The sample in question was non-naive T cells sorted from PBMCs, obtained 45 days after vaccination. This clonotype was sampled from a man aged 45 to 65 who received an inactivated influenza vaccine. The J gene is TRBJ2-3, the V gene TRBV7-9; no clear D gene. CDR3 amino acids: CASSPTTAATDTQYF. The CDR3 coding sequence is TGTGCCAGCAGCCCTACTACCGCCGCCACAGATACGCAGTATTTT. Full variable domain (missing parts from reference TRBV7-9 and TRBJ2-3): DTGVSQNPRHKITKRGQNVTFRCDPISEHNRLYWYRQTLGQGPEFLTYFQNEAQLEKSRLLSDRFSAERPKGSFSTLEIQRTEQGDSAMYLCASSPTTAATDTQYFGPGTRLTVL.